A single sample is the source of the 19 T cell receptor beta chains below, sequenced in a study of T-cell memory formation after mild COVID-19. TCRdb itself ran the 5' RACE reads through MiXCR, one entry per CDR3 protein. Counted here are approximately 260,000 distinct CDR3 sequences, 16% occurring once; the ten biggest clones make up around 21%. The sample was PBMCs or a T cell subset sorted from them (not recorded which). All receptors derive from a man aged 18 to 35 who had mild COVID-19 (a few samples of this study predate the infection). Cell type and time point are not known.

This chain uses TRBV19 with TRBJ1-1; D remains unclear. The CDR3 has 18 amino acids. Germline V gives CDR1 LNHDA, CDR2 SQIVND (reference sequence). The V end lost 0 bases, the J end lost 0 bases, and 17 bases lay between the germline ends. The CDR3 is CASSIEVPRFPMNTEAFF. The CDR3 bases are TGTGCCAGTAGTATAGAAGTTCCTAGGTTTCCCATGAACACTGAAGCTTTCTTT.

The V gene is TRBV7-9, the J gene TRBJ2-7; 9 bases fit TRBD2. The V segment lost 6 bases and the J segment 5 bases; nucleotides outside the gene matches: 11. The germline gives CDR1 SEHNR, CDR2 FQNEAQ (reference sequence). The CDR3 extends over 15 amino acids. The CDR3 DNA reads as TGTGCCAGCAGTACGACGCGGGGGGGCCGGGACGAGCAGTACTTC. It is translated as CASSTTRGGRDEQYF.

The CDR3 DNA reads TGCAGTGCTAGGGCGCGAGGGCAAACCTATGGCTACACCTTC. Its protein product is CSARARGQTYGYTF. V and J are TRBV20-1 and TRBJ1-2; D uncertain. CDR1 and CDR2 from the germline V gene are DFQATT and SNEGSKA (reference sequence). This CDR3 has 14 amino acids. The V end was cut by 3 bases, the J end by 4 bases, with 15 bases between.

This clonotype was detected many times. The genes are TRBV5-1 and TRBJ2-1; no definite D call. The CDR3 runs 15 residues. The V and J ends lost 0 bases and 6 bases respectively, with 13 bases between them. The germline gives CDR1 SGHRS, CDR2 YFSETQ. CDR3 sequence: CASSLEVLTANEQFF. DNA for the CDR3: TGCGCCAGCAGCTTGGAGGTATTGACGGCCAATGAGCAGTTCTTC.

The chain links TRBV5-1 to TRBJ1-1; D is uncertain. This CDR3 contains 15 residues. Trimming left V 0 bases short and J 2 bases short, with 11 bases between. Germline V gene sequence: CDR1 SGHRS, CDR2 YFSETQ. The CDR3 spells CASSLVRAVNTEAFF. DNA of the CDR3: TGCGCCAGCAGCTTGGTTCGGGCGGTAAACACTGAAGCTTTCTTT.

This chain links TRBV5-1 with TRBJ1-1; D uncertain. Trimming cost V 4 bases and J 1 base, with 8 bases left between them. Germline CDR1 is SGHRS and CDR2 is YFSETQ. The CDR3 has 13 amino acids. As DNA, the CDR3 is TGCGCCAGCAGCGCGGAGTGGAACACTGAAGCTTTCTTT. As protein: CASSAEWNTEAFF.

The chain is built from TRBV4-3 and TRBJ2-1; no definite D call. This CDR3 contains 13 residues. CDR1 and CDR2 (germline): LGHNA, YSLEER. V was trimmed by 1 base and J by 7 bases, leaving 8 bases between them. CDR3 sequence (DNA): TGCGCCAGCAGCCAAGGCCACGGGAATGAGCAGTTCTTC. Translated: CASSQGHGNEQFF.

This clonotype has a count of ten or more. The genes are TRBV7-2 and TRBJ2-7, with 7 bases aligning to TRBD2. This CDR3 is 14 amino acids long. Germline CDR1 and CDR2: SGHTA and FQGNSA. The ends lost 3 bases at V and 2 bases at J; junction bases unmatched: 4. The chain's CDR3 is CASSLGGGPYEQYF. As DNA, the CDR3 is TGTGCCAGCAGCTTGGGCGGGGGACCCTACGAGCAGTACTTC.

This clonotype showed up just a few times. The chain combines TRBV7-3 with TRBJ1-1; 7 bases fit TRBD1. CDR1 and CDR2 (germline): SGHTA, FQGTGA. The V segment lost 4 bases and the J segment 5 bases; nucleotides outside the gene matches: 7. CDR3 length: 14 amino acids. The CDR3 region has the DNA TGTGCCAGCAGCTCCGGGACAGCCGGGACTGAAGCTTTCTTT. Its translation: CASSSGTAGTEAFF.

The chain is built from TRBV7-8 and TRBJ1-1, with a possible D match to TRBD1 (6 bases). Trimming pared 1 base from V and 5 bases from J, leaving 14 bases between. Germline V gene data show CDR1 as SGHVS and CDR2 as FQNEAQ. The CDR3 sequence is 15 residues long. CDR3 protein: CASSLERTGRTEAFF. Written as DNA, the CDR3 is TGTGCCAGCAGCTTAGAACGCACAGGGAGGACTGAAGCTTTCTTT.

The rearrangement joins TRBV7-6 to TRBJ2-7, with 9 bases fitting TRBD2. Germline CDR1 SGHVS, CDR2 FNYEAQ. This CDR3 has 13 residues. Germline trimming cut 1 base from V and 6 bases from J; bases unmatched to any gene: 1. CDR3 DNA: TGTGCCAGCAGCTTAGGCGGGGGGGGCGAGCAGTACTTC. Its translation is CASSLGGGGEQYF.

The rearrangement joins TRBV5-6 to TRBJ2-1, with 9 bases lining up with TRBD2. V lost 3 bases and J lost 6; bases outside the gene matches: 7. Germline values: CDR1 SGHDT, CDR2 YYEEEE. The CDR3 loop spans 15 amino acids. CDR3 sequence (DNA): TGTGCCAGCAGCTCGGGGGAGCGGGGGGTCAATGAGCAGTTCTTC. Amino acids: CASSSGERGVNEQFF.

This chain links TRBV18 with TRBJ2-7; 7 bases match TRBD2. The germline gives CDR1 KGHSH, CDR2 LQKENI. The CDR3 has 14 amino acids. The V gene end was trimmed by 2 bases and the J gene end by 2 bases; junction bases not matched to a gene: 3. The CDR3: CASSPTLAAYEQYF. The DNA of the CDR3 is TGTGCCAGCTCACCAACTCTAGCGGCCTACGAGCAGTACTTC.

The chain combines TRBV5-5 with TRBJ2-7, with 7 bases that match TRBD2. The germline V gene has CDR1 SGHKS and CDR2 YYEKEE (reference sequence). V lost 2 bases to trimming and J lost 2 bases; unmatched junction nucleotides: 7. This CDR3 comprises 15 residues. The chain's CDR3 is CASSFSSGATYEQYF. In nucleotides, the CDR3 is TGTGCCAGCAGCTTCTCCAGCGGGGCGACCTACGAGCAGTACTTC.

This clonotype has just a few counts. V usage is TRBV4-1 and J usage is TRBJ1-2; D gene ambiguous. V lost 1 base and J lost 4, with 10 bases in between. The CDR3 spans 14 residues. The germline V gene encodes CDR1 MGHRA and CDR2 YSYEKL. CDR3 region: CASSQGRVGYGYTF. The CDR3 DNA is TGCGCCAGCAGCCAAGGTCGCGTGGGCTATGGCTACACCTTC.

The V and J genes are TRBV14 and TRBJ2-1; 12 positions agree with TRBD2. CDR1 is SGHDN, CDR2 FVKESK, per germline. V dropped 4 bases and J dropped 4; count of bases not matched to a gene: 11. The CDR3 length is 18 residues. CDR3 bases: TGTGCCAGCAGCCCCGGATCCACGACTAGCGGGGGTTACAATGAGCAGTTCTTC. It encodes CASSPGSTTSGGYNEQFF.

The chain joins TRBV6-5 to TRBJ2-7; D gene unclear. The CDR3 consists of 13 residues. Germline V CDR1 and CDR2: MNHEY, SVGAGI. V was cut by 2 bases and J by 5 bases, with 10 bases left in between. The CDR3 spells CASSYGRGNEQYF. Here the CDR3 DNA reads TGTGCCAGCAGTTACGGTCGCGGCAACGAGCAGTACTTC.

This clonotype was picked up a small number of times. The V call is TRBV6-5, the J call TRBJ2-2, with D possibly matching TRBD2 (5 bases). The length of the CDR3 is 16 residues. Trimming left V 8 bases short and J 1 base short, with 17 bases between. Germline V gene lookup returns CDR1 MNHEY and CDR2 SVGAGI. The CDR3 protein is CASRPKGVWNTGELFF. In DNA form, the CDR3 reads TGTGCCAGCCGACCCAAGGGAGTCTGGAACACCGGGGAGCTGTTTTTT.

The chain links TRBV7-9 to TRBJ2-7, with D tentatively TRBD1 or TRBD2 (6 bases each). Germline CDR1 SEHNR, CDR2 FQNEAQ (reference sequence). The V gene lost 2 bases and the J gene lost 4 bases, with 15 bases spanning the gap. The CDR3 runs 15 residues. Here the CDR3 reads CASSLPGGRSYEQYF. The CDR3 DNA is TGTGCCAGCAGCTTACCCGGGGGCAGGTCGTACGAGCAGTACTTC.